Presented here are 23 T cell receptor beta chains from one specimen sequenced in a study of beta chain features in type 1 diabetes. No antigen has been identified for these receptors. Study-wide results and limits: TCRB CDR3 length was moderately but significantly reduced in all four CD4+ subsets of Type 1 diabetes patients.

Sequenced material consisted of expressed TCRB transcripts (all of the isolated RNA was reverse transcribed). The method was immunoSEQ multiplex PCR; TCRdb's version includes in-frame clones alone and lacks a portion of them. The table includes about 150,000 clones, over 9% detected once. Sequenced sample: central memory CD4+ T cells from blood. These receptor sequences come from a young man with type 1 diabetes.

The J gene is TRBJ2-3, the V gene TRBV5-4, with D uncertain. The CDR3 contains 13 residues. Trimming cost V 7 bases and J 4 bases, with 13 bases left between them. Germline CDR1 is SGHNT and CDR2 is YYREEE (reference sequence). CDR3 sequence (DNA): TGTGCCAGCGGTTCGACTTCCGCAGATACGCAGTATTTT. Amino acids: CASGSTSADTQYF.

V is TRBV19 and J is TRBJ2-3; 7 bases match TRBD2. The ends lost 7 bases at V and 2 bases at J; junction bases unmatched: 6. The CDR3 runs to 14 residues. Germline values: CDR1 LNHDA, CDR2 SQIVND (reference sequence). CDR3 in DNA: TGTGCCAGTAAGGGGACTATATCCACAGATACGCAGTATTTT. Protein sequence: CASKGTISTDTQYF. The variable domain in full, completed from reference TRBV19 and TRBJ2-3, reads DGGITQSPKYLFRKEGQNVTLSCEQNLNHDAMYWYRQDPGQGLRLIYYSQIVNDFQKGDIAEGYSVSREKKESFPLTVTSAQKNPTAFYLCASKGTISTDTQYFGPGTRLTVL.

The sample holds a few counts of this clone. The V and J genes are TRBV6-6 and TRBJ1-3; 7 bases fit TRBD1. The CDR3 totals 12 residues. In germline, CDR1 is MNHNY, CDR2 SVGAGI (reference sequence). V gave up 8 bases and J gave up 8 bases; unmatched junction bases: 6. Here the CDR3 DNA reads TGTGCCAGCGTAGGGGGCTCATACACCATATATTTT. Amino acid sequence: CASVGGSYTIYF.

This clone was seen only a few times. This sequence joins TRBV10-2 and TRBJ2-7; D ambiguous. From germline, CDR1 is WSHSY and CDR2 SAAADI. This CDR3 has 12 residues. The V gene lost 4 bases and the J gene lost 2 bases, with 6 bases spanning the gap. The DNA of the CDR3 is TGCGCCAGCAGTGGCCCTACCTACGAGCAGTACTTC. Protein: CASSGPTYEQYF.

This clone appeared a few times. The CDR3 DNA is TGTGCCAGCAGCTCGACCAGGACTTATGGCTACACCTTC. Translating gives CASSSTRTYGYTF. V usage is TRBV7-9 and J usage is TRBJ1-2, with unresolved D. Germline V gene lookup returns CDR1 SEHNR and CDR2 FQNEAQ (reference sequence). Trimming removed 4 bases from V and 5 bases from J, with 11 bases in between. The CDR3 is 13 residues long.

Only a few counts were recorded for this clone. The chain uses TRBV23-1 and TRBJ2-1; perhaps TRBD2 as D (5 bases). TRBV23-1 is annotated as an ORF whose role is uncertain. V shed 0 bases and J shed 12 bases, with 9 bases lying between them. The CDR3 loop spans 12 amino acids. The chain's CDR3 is CASSQSRVGQFF. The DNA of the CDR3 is TGCGCCAGCAGTCAATCGCGGGTAGGGCAGTTCTTC.

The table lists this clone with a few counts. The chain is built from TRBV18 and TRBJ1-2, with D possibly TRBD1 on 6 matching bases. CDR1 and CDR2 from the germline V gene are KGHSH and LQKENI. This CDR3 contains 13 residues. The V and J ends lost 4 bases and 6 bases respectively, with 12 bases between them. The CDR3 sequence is CASSRTERDGYTF. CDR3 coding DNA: TGTGCCAGCTCACGGACAGAAAGGGATGGCTACACCTTC.

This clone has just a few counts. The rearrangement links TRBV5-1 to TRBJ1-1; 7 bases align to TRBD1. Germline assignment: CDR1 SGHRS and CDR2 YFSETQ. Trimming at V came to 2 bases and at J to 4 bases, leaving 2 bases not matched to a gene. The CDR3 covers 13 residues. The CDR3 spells CASSLQGFTEAFF. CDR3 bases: TGCGCCAGCAGCTTACAGGGGTTCACTGAAGCTTTCTTT.

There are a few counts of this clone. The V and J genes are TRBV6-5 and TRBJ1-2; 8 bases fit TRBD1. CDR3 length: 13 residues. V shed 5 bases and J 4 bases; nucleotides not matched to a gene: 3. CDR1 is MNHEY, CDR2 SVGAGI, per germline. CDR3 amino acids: CASSRDRLYGYTF. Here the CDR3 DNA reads TGTGCCAGCAGTCGGGACAGGCTCTATGGCTACACCTTC.

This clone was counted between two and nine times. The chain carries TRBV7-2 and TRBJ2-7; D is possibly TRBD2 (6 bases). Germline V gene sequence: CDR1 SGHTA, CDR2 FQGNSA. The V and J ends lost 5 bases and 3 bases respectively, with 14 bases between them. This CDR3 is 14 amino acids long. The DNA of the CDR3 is TGTGCCAGCAGCGTCATGCGGGGAAACTACGAGCAGTACTTC. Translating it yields CASSVMRGNYEQYF.

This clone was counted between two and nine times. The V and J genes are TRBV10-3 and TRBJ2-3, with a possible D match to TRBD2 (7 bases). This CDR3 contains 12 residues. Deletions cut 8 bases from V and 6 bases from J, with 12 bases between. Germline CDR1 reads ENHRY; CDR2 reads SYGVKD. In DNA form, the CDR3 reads TGTGCCATCGGGGGGGGCAGCGATACGCAGTATTTT. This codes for CAIGGGSDTQYF.

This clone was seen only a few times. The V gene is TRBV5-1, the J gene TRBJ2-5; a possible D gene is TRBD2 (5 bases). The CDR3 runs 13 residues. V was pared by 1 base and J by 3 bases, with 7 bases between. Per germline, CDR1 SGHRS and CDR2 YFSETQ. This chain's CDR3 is CASSLLGEETQYF. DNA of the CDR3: TGCGCCAGCAGCTTGCTGGGAGAAGAGACCCAGTACTTC.

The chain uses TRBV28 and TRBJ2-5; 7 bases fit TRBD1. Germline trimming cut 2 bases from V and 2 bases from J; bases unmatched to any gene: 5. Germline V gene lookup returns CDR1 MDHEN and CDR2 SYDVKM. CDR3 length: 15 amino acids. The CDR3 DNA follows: TGTGCCAGCAGTTTAGCCCGGGACAGACAAGAGACCCAGTACTTC. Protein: CASSLARDRQETQYF. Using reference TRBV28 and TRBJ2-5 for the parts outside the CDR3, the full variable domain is DVKVTQSSRYLVKRTGEKVFLECVQDMDHENMFWYRQDPGLGLRLIYFSYDVKMKEKGDIPEGYSVSREKKERFSLILESASTNQTSMYLCASSLARDRQETQYFGPGTRLLVL.

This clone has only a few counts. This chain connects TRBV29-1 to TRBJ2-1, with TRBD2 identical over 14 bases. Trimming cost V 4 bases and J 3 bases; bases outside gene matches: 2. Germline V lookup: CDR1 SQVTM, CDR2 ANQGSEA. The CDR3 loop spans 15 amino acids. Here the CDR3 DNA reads TGCAGCGTTGGGACTAGCGGGAGGCTCTACAATGAGCAGTTCTTC. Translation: CSVGTSGRLYNEQFF.

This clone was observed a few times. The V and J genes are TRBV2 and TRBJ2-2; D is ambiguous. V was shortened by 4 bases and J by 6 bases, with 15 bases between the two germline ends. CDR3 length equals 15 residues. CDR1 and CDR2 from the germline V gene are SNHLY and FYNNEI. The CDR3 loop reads CASSVLRQPAGELFF. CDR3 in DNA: TGTGCCAGCAGTGTTTTGCGTCAACCGGCCGGGGAGCTGTTTTTT.

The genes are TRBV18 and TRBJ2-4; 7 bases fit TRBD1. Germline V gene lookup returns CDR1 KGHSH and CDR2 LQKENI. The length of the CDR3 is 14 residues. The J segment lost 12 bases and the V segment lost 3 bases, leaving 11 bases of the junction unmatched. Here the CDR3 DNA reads TGTGCCAGCTCACCCCGAGACAGGGAATTAAGTCAGTACTTC. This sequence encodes CASSPRDRELSQYF.

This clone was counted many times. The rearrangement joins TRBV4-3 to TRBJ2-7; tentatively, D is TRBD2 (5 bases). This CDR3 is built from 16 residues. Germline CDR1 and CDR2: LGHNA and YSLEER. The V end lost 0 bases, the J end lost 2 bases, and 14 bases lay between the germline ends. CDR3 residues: CASSQDRRRDTYEQYF. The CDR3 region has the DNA TGCGCCAGCAGCCAAGATAGGAGGAGAGACACCTACGAGCAGTACTTC.

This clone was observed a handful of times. CDR3 in DNA: TGTGCCAGCAGCCCCCGGGGGCTAGCGGGAGAGAGCGAGCAGTACTTC. Encoded protein: CASSPRGLAGESEQYF. The chain has TRBV4-2 and TRBJ2-7, with TRBD2 identical over 10 bases. The V gene end was trimmed by 4 bases and the J gene end by 6 bases; junction bases not matched to a gene: 12. This CDR3 region has 16 residues. From germline, CDR1 is LGHNA and CDR2 YNFKEQ.

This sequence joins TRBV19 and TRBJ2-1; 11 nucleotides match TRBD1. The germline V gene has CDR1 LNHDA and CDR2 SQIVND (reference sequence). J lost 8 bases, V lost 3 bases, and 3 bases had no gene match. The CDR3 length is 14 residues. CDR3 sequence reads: CASSMWDRGDEQFF. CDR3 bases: TGTGCCAGTAGTATGTGGGACAGGGGGGATGAGCAGTTCTTC.

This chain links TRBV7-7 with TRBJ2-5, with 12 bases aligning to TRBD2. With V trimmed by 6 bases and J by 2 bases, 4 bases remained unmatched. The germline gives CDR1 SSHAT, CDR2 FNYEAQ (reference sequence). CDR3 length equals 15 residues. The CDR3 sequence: CASSYLAGGQETQYF. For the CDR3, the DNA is TGTGCCAGCAGTTATCTAGCGGGAGGGCAAGAGACCCAGTACTTC.

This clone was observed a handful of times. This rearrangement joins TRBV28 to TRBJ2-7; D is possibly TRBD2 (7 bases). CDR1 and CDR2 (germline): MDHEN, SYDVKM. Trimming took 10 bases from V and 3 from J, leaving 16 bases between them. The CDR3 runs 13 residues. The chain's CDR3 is CATAGANGYEQYF. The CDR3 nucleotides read TGTGCCACCGCGGGGGCAAACGGCTACGAGCAGTACTTC.

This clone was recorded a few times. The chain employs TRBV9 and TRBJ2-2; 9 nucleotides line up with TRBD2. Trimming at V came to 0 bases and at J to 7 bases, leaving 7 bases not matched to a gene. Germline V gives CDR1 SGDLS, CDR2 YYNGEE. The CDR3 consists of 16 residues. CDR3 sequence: CASSVGVSGSGGELFF. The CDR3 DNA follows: TGTGCCAGCAGCGTAGGTGTTAGCGGGAGCGGCGGGGAGCTGTTTTTT.

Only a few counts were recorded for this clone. CDR3 in amino acids: CATSRSGTGVEKLFF. For the CDR3, the DNA is TGTGCCACCAGCAGGTCCGGGACAGGGGTTGAAAAACTGTTTTTT. The chain has TRBV15 and TRBJ1-4; 10 bases map to TRBD1. Germline V CDR1 and CDR2: LNHNV, YYDKDF (reference sequence). After removal of 3 bases from V and 7 bases from J, the junction contained 5 bases not matched to a gene. This CDR3 has 15 residues.